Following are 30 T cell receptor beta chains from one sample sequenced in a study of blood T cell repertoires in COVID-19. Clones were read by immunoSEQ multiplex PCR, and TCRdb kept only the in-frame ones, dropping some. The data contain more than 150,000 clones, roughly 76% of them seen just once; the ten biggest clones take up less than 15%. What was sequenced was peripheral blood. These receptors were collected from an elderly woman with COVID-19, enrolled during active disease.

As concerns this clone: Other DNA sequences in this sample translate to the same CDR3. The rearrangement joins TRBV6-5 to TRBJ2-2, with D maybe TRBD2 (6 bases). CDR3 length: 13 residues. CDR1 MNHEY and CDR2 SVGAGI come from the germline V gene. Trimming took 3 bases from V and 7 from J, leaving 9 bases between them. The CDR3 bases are TGTGCCAGCAGTTATGGGGGAGGCGGGGAGCTGTTTTTT. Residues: CASSYGGGGELFF.

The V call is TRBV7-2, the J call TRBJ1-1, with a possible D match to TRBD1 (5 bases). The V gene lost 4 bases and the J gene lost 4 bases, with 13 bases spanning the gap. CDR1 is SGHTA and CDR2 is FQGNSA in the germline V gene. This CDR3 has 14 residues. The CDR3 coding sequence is TGTGCCAGCAGCTACACGCCCGGGGGCACTGAAGCTTTCTTT. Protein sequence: CASSYTPGGTEAFF.

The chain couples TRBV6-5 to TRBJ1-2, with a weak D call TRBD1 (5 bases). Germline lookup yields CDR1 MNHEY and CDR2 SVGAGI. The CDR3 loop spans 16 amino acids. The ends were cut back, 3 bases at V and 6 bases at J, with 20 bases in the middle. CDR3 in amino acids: CASSYQVAPEGNGYTF. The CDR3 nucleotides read TGTGCCAGCAGTTATCAGGTCGCACCGGAGGGGAATGGCTACACCTTC.

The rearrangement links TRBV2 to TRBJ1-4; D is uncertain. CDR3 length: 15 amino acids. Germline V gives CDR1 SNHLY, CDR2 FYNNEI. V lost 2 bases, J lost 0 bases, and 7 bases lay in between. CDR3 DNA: TGTGCCAGCAGTGAAATAGAAGCAACTAATGAAAAACTGTTTTTT. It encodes CASSEIEATNEKLFF.

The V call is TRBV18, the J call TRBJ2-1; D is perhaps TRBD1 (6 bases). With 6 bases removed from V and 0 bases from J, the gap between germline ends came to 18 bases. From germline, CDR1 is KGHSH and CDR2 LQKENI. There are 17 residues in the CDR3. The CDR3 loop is CASSLSGEGGSYNEQFF. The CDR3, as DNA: TGTGCCAGCTCCCTCTCTGGGGAAGGGGGCTCCTACAATGAGCAGTTCTTC.

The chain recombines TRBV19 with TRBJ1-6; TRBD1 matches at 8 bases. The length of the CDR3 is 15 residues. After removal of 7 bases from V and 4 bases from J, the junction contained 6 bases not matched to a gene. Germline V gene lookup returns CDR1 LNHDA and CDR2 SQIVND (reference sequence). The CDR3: CASKYRDRYNSPLHF. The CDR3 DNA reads TGTGCCAGTAAATACCGGGACAGGTATAATTCACCCCTCCACTTT.

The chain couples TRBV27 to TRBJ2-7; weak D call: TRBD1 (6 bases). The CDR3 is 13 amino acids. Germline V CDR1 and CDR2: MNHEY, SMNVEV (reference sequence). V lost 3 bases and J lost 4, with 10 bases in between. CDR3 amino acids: CASSFGGLYEQYF. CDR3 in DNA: TGTGCCAGCAGTTTTGGGGGCCTATACGAGCAGTACTTC.

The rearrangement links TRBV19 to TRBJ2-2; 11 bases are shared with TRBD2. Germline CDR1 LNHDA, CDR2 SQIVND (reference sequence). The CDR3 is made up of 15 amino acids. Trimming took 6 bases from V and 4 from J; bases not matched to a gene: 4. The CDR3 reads CASSLSGRATGELFF. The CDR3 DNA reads TGTGCCAGTAGCCTTAGCGGGAGGGCCACCGGGGAGCTGTTTTTT.

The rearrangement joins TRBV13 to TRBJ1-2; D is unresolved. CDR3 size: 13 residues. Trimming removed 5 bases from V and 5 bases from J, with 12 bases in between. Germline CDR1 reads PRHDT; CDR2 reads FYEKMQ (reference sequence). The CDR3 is CASSAPGGYGYTF. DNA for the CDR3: TGTGCCAGCAGCGCCCCCGGAGGGTATGGCTACACCTTC.

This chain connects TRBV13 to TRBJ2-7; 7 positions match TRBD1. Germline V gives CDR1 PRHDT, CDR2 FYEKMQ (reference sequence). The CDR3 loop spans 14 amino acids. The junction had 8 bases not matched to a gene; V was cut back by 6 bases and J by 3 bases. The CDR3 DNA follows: TGTGCCAGCAGTCCCACGACAGGGCTCTACGAGCAGTACTTC. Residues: CASSPTTGLYEQYF.

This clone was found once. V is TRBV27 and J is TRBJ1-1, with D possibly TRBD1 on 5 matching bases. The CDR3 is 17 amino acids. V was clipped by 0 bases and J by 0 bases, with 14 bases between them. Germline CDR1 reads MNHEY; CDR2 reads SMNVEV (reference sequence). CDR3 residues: CASSLSGALLMNTEAFF. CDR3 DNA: TGTGCCAGCAGTTTATCAGGGGCCCTACTCATGAACACTGAAGCTTTCTTT.

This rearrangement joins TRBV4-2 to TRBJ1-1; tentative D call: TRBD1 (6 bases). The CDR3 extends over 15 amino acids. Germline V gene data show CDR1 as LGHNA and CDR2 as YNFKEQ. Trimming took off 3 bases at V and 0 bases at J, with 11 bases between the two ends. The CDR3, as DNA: TGTGCCAGCAGCCACGAACAGGGTTTGAACACTGAAGCTTTCTTT. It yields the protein CASSHEQGLNTEAFF.

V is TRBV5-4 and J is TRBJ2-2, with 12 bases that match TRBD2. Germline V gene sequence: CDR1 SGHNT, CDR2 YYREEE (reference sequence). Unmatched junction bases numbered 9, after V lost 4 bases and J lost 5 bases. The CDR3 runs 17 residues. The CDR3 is CASSDLTSGGGTGELFF. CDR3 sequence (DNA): TGTGCCAGCAGCGATCTGACTAGCGGGGGAGGTACCGGGGAGCTGTTTTTT.

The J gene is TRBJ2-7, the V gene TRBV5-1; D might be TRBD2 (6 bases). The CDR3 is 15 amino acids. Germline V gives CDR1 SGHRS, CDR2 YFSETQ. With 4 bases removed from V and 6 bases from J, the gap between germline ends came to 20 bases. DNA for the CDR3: TGCGCCAGCAGCCCGGAAAGCGGGCGGTATGGCGAGCAGTACTTC. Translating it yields CASSPESGRYGEQYF.

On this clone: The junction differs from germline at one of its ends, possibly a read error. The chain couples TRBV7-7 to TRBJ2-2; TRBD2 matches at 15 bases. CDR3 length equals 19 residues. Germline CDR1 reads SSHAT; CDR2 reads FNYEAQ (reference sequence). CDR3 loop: CASSLRPGLAGGSTGELFF. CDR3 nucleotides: TGTGCTAGCAGCTTAAGACCCGGACTAGCGGGAGGGTCCACCGGGGAGCTGTTTTTT.

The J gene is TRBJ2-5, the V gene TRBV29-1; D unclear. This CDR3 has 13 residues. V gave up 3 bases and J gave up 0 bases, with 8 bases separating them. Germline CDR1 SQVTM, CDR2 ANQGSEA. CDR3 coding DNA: TGCAGCGTTGAGTCCAGTTACCAAGAGACCCAGTACTTC. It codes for CSVESSYQETQYF.

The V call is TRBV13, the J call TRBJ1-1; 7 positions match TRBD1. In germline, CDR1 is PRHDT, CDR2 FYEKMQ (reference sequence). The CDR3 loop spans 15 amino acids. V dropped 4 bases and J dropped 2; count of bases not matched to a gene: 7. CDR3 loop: CASSSPWTGNTEAFF. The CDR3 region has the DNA TGTGCCAGCAGCTCCCCCTGGACAGGCAACACTGAAGCTTTCTTT.

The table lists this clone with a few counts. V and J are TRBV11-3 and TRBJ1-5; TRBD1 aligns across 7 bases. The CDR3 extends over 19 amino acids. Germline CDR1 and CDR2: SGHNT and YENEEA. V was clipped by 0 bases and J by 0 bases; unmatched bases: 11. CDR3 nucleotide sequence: TGTGCCAGCAGCTTAGATGGAGACAGGGTGTCAGATAGCAATCAGCCCCAGCATTTT. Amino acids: CASSLDGDRVSDSNQPQHF.

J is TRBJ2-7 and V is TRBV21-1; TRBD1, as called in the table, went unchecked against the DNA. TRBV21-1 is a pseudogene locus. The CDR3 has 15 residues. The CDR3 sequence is CASSKAKHLTYEQYF. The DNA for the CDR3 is TGTGCCAGCAGCAAAGCAAAACACCTGACCTACGAGCAGTACTTC.

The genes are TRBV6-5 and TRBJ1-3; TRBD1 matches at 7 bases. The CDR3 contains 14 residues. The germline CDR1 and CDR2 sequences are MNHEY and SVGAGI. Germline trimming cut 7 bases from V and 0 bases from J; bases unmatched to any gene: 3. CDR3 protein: CASTGQISGNTIYF. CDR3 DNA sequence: TGTGCCAGCACGGGACAGATCTCTGGAAACACCATATATTTT.

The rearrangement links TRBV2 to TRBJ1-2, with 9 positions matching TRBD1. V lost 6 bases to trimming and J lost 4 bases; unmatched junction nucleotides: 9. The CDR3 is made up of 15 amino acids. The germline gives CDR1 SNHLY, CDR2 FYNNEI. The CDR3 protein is CASRYRGPGLYGYTF. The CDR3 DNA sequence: TGTGCCAGCAGATACAGGGGGCCAGGACTCTATGGCTACACCTTC.

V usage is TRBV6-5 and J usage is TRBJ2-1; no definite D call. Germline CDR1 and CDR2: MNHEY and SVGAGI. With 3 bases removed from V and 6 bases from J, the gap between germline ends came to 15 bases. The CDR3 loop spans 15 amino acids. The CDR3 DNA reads TGTGCCAGCAGTTATGCTAGTAACCTCCCCAATGAGCAGTTCTTC. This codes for CASSYASNLPNEQFF.

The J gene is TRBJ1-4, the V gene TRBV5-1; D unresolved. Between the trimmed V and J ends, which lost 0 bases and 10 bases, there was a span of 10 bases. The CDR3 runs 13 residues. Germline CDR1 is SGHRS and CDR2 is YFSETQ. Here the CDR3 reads CASSLVREGKLFF. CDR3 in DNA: TGCGCCAGCAGCTTGGTAAGGGAGGGAAAACTGTTTTTT.

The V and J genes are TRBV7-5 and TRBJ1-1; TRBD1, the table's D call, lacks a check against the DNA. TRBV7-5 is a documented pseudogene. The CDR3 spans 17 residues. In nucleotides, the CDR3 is TGTGTCAGAAGCCCCCTAGGACAGGGTTTGGCGAACACTGAAGCTTTCTTT. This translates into CVRSPLGQGLANTEAFF.

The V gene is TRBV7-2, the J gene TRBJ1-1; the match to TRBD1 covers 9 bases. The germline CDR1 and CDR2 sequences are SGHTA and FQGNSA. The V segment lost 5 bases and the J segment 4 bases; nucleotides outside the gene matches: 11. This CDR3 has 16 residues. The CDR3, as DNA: TGTGCCAGCAGCGTAACAGGGGGCCTACTGGGCACTGAAGCTTTCTTT. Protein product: CASSVTGGLLGTEAFF.

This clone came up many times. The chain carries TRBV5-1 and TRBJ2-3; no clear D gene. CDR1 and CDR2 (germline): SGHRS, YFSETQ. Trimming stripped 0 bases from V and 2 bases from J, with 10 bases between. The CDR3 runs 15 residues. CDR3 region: CASSLDRSTTDTQYF. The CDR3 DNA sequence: TGCGCCAGCAGCTTGGATAGGAGCACCACAGATACGCAGTATTTT.

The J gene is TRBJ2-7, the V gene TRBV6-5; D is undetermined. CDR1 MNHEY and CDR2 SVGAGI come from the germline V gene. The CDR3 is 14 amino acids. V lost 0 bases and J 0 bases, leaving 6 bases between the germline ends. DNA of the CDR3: TGTGCCAGCAGTTACTCTGTCAGCTCCTACGAGCAGTACTTC. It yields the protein CASSYSVSSYEQYF.

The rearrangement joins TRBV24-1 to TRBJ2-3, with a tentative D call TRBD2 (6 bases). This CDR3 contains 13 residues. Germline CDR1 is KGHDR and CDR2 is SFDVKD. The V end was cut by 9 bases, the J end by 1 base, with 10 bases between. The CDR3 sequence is CATCPSGTDTQYF. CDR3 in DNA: TGTGCCACCTGCCCTAGCGGCACAGATACGCAGTATTTT.

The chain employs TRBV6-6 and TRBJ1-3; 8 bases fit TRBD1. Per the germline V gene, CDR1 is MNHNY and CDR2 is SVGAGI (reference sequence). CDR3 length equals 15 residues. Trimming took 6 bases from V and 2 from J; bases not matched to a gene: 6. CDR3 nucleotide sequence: TGTGCCAGCAGCTTCGCAGGGGGCCCTGGAAACACCATATATTTT. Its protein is CASSFAGGPGNTIYF.

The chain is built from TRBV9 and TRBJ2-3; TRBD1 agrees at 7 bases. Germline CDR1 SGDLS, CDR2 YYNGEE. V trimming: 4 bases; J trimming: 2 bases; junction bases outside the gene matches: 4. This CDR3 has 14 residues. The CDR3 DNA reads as TGTGCCAGCAGCACACAGGGGAACACAGATACGCAGTATTTT. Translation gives CASSTQGNTDTQYF.